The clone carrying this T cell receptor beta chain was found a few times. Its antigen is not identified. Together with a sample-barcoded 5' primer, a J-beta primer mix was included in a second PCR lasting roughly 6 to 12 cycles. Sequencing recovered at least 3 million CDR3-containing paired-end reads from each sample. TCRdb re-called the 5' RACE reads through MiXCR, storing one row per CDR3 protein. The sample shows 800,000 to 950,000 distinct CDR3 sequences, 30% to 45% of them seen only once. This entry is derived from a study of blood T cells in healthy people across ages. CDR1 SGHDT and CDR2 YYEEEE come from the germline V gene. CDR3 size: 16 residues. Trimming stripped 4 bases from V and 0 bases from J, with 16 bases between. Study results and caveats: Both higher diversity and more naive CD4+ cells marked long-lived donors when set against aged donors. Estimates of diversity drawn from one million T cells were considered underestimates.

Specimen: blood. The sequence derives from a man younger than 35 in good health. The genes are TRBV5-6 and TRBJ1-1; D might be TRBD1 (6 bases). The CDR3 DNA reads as TGTGCCAGCAGCGCCAGCCTTAGGGGGATGAACACTGAAGCTTTCTTT. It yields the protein CASSASLRGMNTEAFF.